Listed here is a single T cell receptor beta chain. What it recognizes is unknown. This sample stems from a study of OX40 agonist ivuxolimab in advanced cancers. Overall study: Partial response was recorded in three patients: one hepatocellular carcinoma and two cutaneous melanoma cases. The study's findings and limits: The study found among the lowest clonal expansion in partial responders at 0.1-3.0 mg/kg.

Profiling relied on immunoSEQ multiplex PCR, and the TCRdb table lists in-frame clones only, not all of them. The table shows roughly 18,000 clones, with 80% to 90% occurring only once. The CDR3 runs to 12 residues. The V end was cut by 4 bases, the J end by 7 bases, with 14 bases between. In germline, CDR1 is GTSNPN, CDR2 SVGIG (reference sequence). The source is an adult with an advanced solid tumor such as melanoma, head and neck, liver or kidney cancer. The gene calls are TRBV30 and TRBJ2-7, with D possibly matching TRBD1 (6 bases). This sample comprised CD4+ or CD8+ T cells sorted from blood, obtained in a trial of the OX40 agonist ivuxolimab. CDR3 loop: CAWTAGAREQYF. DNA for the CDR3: TGTGCCTGGACGGCAGGGGCAAGGGAGCAGTACTTC.